The clone carrying this T cell receptor (beta chain) has a count of ten or more. Its antigen is unidentified. With 1 base clipped from V and 3 bases from J, the junction kept 3 bases outside the gene matches. Germline V gene lookup returns CDR1 MNHNS and CDR2 SASEGT. The CDR3 contains 16 residues. The entry originates in a study of T cells in Graves' hyperthyroidism and ophthalmopathy. Study results and caveats: Blood also contained most expanded thyroid clonotypes above 0.001.

Researchers amplified the TCR beta CDR3 regions from RNA transcripts. During a first-round RT-PCR of the TCR CDR3, the HTBI primer set was used. TCRdb used MiXCR to reprocess the multiplex PCR reads, holding one entry per CDR3 protein. The sample lists around 690,000 distinct CDR3 sequences; approximately 15% were seen once. Uncontrolled infection, other autoimmune disease, pregnancy or lactation excluded patients. Isolation of PBMCs was performed on 8.5 to 10 ml fresh peripheral blood. The chain couples TRBV6-1 to TRBJ1-6, with 7 bases that match TRBD1. The sequence derives from a man aged 45-65 years with Graves' hyperthyroidism. Material for sequencing was blood. The CDR3 loop is CASSEDRGDYNSPLHF. DNA for the CDR3: TGTGCCAGCAGTGAAGACAGGGGCGACTATAATTCACCCCTCCACTTT.